Listed here are 29 T cell receptor beta chains from one sample, sequenced in a study of beta chain features in type 1 diabetes. Broader study findings: People with Type 1 diabetes carried modestly yet significantly shorter TCRB CDR3s in all four CD4+ subsets.

No antigen is known for these receptors. The isolated RNA, all of it, was reverse transcribed, so expressed TCRB transcripts were what got sequenced. Generated by immunoSEQ multiplex PCR, the TCRdb table keeps only in-frame clones and is missing some. The data contain about 650,000 clones, under 15% of them singletons. Material for sequencing was naive CD4+ T cells from blood. These receptors were taken from a man between 25 and 39 years old with type 1 diabetes.

This clone was seen a few times. J is TRBJ2-2 and V is TRBV18; D remains ambiguous. Germline V gene data show CDR1 as KGHSH and CDR2 as LQKENI. This CDR3 contains 14 residues. V was clipped by 0 bases and J by 5 bases, with 7 bases between them. The CDR3 region is CASSPPKGTGELFF. CDR3 sequence (DNA): TGTGCCAGCTCACCACCGAAGGGTACCGGGGAGCTGTTTTTT.

This clone came up a few times. The V call is TRBV10-3, the J call TRBJ1-4, with 7 bases matching TRBD1. Germline CDR1 and CDR2: ENHRY and SYGVKD. V lost 8 bases and J lost 5; bases outside the gene matches: 5. The CDR3 contains 13 residues. The CDR3 protein is CAISGTVNEKLFF. DNA of the CDR3: TGTGCCATCTCCGGGACAGTGAATGAAAAACTGTTTTTT.

The chain is built from TRBV5-1 and TRBJ2-5, with 8 bases fitting TRBD1. This CDR3 contains 15 residues. Losses at the gene ends were 4 bases for V and 4 bases for J; bases not matched to a gene: 9. Germline V lookup: CDR1 SGHRS, CDR2 YFSETQ. The CDR3 nucleotides read TGCGCCAGCAGCCTGGGACAGGCCCATGTAGAGACCCAGTACTTC. Its protein product is CASSLGQAHVETQYF.

The chain recombines TRBV30 with TRBJ1-2; D ambiguous. CDR1 GTSNPN and CDR2 SVGIG come from the germline V gene (reference sequence). The CDR3 length is 11 residues. V shed 2 bases and J shed 8 bases, with 9 bases lying between them. CDR3 sequence reads: CAWSLGGGYTF. The DNA of the CDR3 is TGTGCCTGGAGTCTGGGAGGGGGCTACACCTTC.

This clone appeared a few times. This chain connects TRBV5-4 to TRBJ1-1; D is unresolved. CDR1 and CDR2 (germline): SGHNT, YYREEE (reference sequence). The CDR3 length is 13 residues. V gave up 4 bases and J gave up 8 bases, with 15 bases separating them. The CDR3 is CASSARAGREAFF. The DNA of the CDR3 is TGTGCCAGCAGCGCGAGGGCTGGCAGAGAAGCTTTCTTT.

The table lists this clone with a few counts. The chain has TRBV7-2 and TRBJ2-1, with no clear D. This CDR3 has 14 amino acids. Germline assignment: CDR1 SGHTA and CDR2 FQGNSA. The germline V and J ends were trimmed by 4 bases and 0 bases, with 7 bases remaining between them. CDR3 DNA: TGTGCCAGCAGCTCCCGGACCTCCTACAATGAGCAGTTCTTC. This sequence encodes CASSSRTSYNEQFF.

Only a few counts were recorded for this clone. The J gene is TRBJ2-7, the V gene TRBV10-3; D perhaps matches TRBD2 (5 bases). Germline-derived CDR1 and CDR2 are ENHRY and SYGVKD. There are 15 residues in the CDR3. V lost 3 bases and J 3 bases, leaving 15 bases between the germline ends. The CDR3 region is CAISDVQMGSYEQYF. The CDR3 DNA follows: TGTGCCATCAGTGACGTCCAAATGGGGAGCTACGAGCAGTACTTC.

The V gene is TRBV19, the J gene TRBJ1-5; the D is unclear. The CDR3 extends over 13 amino acids. Trimming removed 7 bases at V and 5 bases at J, with 12 bases between. The germline CDR1 and CDR2 sequences are LNHDA and SQIVND (reference sequence). CDR3: CASTTIRDQPQHF. CDR3 DNA: TGTGCCAGTACAACGATAAGAGATCAGCCCCAGCATTTT.

This clone was detected a few times. The chain couples TRBV11-3 to TRBJ1-1; tentatively, D is TRBD1 (6 bases). Germline values: CDR1 SGHNT, CDR2 YENEEA. The CDR3 runs 13 residues. The ends were cut back, 3 bases at V and 10 bases at J, with 15 bases in the middle. The CDR3 DNA sequence: TGTGCCAGCAGCTTCAGGGGAGGCGGGGGAGCTTTCTTT. It yields the protein CASSFRGGGGAFF.

The CDR3 reads CASSRAGTGDNEQFF. CDR3 DNA: TGTGCCAGCAGCCGAGCCGGGACAGGGGACAATGAGCAGTTCTTC. This rearrangement joins TRBV28 to TRBJ2-1; 10 bases fit TRBD1. CDR1 is MDHEN and CDR2 is SYDVKM in the germline V gene. The trim removed 6 bases at V and 5 bases at J, leaving 7 bases unmatched. This CDR3 has 15 amino acids.

This chain connects TRBV14 to TRBJ2-1, with 10 bases aligning to TRBD2. Trimming removed 8 bases from V and 3 bases from J; junction bases left unmatched: 4. The CDR3 loop spans 14 amino acids. Germline assignment: CDR1 SGHDN and CDR2 FVKESK. The CDR3: CASGGLANYNEQFF. CDR3 nucleotides: TGTGCCAGCGGGGGACTAGCGAACTACAATGAGCAGTTCTTC.

The gene calls are TRBV4-1 and TRBJ2-2, with 7 bases that match TRBD1. This CDR3 spans 18 amino acids. With 3 bases clipped from V and 0 bases from J, the junction kept 10 bases outside the gene matches. Germline CDR1 MGHRA, CDR2 YSYEKL. This CDR3 is CASSHRQGSLSNTGELFF. In nucleotides, the CDR3 is TGCGCCAGCAGCCATAGACAGGGATCCCTTTCGAACACCGGGGAGCTGTTTTTT.

Details on this clone: This specimen includes other DNA sequences encoding the same CDR3. The rearrangement joins TRBV7-2 to TRBJ1-2, with D maybe TRBD1 (5 bases). CDR3 length: 14 residues. Per germline, CDR1 SGHTA and CDR2 FQGNSA. V lost 5 bases to trimming and J lost 4 bases, with 14 bases between them. CDR3 nucleotides: TGTGCCAGCAGCCCGAGACGGGGGTTCTATGGCTACACCTTC. Translated, it gives CASSPRRGFYGYTF.

J is TRBJ2-2 and V is TRBV5-6; D ambiguous. Germline CDR1 reads SGHDT; CDR2 reads YYEEEE. The CDR3 runs to 13 residues. The germline V and J ends were trimmed by 8 bases and 3 bases, with 11 bases remaining between them. The CDR3 region is CASFYTDTGELFF. The CDR3, as DNA: TGTGCCAGTTTCTACACCGACACCGGGGAGCTGTTTTTT.

In its sample, this clone was seen a few times. The chain links TRBV11-2 to TRBJ2-3; D may be TRBD2 (6 bases). In germline, CDR1 is SGHAT, CDR2 FQNNGV. Trimming left V 1 base short and J 4 bases short, with 6 bases between. The length of the CDR3 is 13 residues. The CDR3: CASSLAGADTQYF. In DNA form, the CDR3 reads TGTGCCAGCAGCTTAGCGGGGGCAGATACGCAGTATTTT.

This clone came up a few times. CDR3 sequence (DNA): TGTGCCAGCAGCTTAGCGGACAGGTTTACCCAGCCCCAGCATTTT. It translates to CASSLADRFTQPQHF. The rearrangement joins TRBV7-2 to TRBJ1-5; TRBD1 matches at 7 bases. The V gene end was trimmed by 0 bases and the J gene end by 7 bases; junction bases not matched to a gene: 6. The CDR3 extends over 15 amino acids. CDR1 and CDR2 (germline): SGHTA, FQGNSA.

This rearrangement joins TRBV14 to TRBJ2-1; D is tentatively TRBD1 or TRBD2 (6 bases each). This CDR3 has 16 residues. V was shortened by 5 bases and J by 4 bases, with 18 bases between the two germline ends. Germline V gene sequence: CDR1 SGHDN, CDR2 FVKESK. The CDR3 is CASSSARGAYYNEQFF. The CDR3 DNA follows: TGTGCCAGCAGCAGCGCGAGGGGGGCGTATTACAATGAGCAGTTCTTC.

This clone appeared a few times. The V and J genes are TRBV9 and TRBJ1-2, with TRBD1 matching 7 bases. The CDR3 contains 13 residues. J was trimmed by 4 bases and V by 4 bases; bases with no gene match: 4. Germline CDR1 SGDLS, CDR2 YYNGEE. CDR3: CASSPRTGYGYTF. The CDR3 DNA reads as TGTGCCAGCAGCCCCAGGACAGGCTATGGCTACACCTTC.

V and J are TRBV29-1 and TRBJ2-3; a weak D match, TRBD2 (5 bases). The CDR3 sequence is 15 residues long. Trimming took 3 bases from V and 0 from J, leaving 13 bases between them. The germline CDR1 and CDR2 sequences are SQVTM and ANQGSEA. Here the CDR3 DNA reads TGCAGCGTTGACAGGCTAGCAGATAGCACAGATACGCAGTATTTT. Amino acids: CSVDRLADSTDTQYF.

This clone showed up just a few times. The genes are TRBV2 and TRBJ1-1; 7 nucleotides line up with TRBD1. Germline CDR1 is SNHLY and CDR2 is FYNNEI. V was pared by 5 bases and J by 2 bases, with 8 bases of the junction left unmatched. The CDR3 has 15 amino acids. For the CDR3, the DNA is TGTGCCAGCAGTCGACAGGGAGCGGGAAACACTGAAGCTTTCTTT. It translates to CASSRQGAGNTEAFF.

The sample holds a few counts of this clone. The chain combines TRBV25-1 with TRBJ2-7; TRBD1 matches 7 bases. Germline V gene data show CDR1 as MGHDK and CDR2 as SYGVNS. V trimming: 3 bases; J trimming: 4 bases; junction bases outside the gene matches: 9. The CDR3 length is 15 residues. CDR3 in DNA: TGTGCCAGCAGTGAGAAGACAGGGTTTGGGTACGAGCAGTACTTC. Protein sequence: CASSEKTGFGYEQYF.

The chain links TRBV9 to TRBJ2-3; D uncertain. This CDR3 is built from 14 residues. CDR1 and CDR2 (germline): SGDLS, YYNGEE. V gave up 5 bases and J gave up 0 bases, with 10 bases separating them. The CDR3 coding sequence is TGTGCCAGCAGTCGGAGTGGAAGCACAGATACGCAGTATTTT. Translating gives CASSRSGSTDTQYF.

V and J are TRBV5-1 and TRBJ2-3; D unresolved. Germline V gene lookup returns CDR1 SGHRS and CDR2 YFSETQ. CDR3 length equals 14 residues. V was trimmed by 2 bases and J by 0 bases, leaving 7 bases between them. The CDR3 sequence is CASSFALSTDTQYF. CDR3 nucleotides: TGCGCCAGCAGCTTCGCACTGAGCACAGATACGCAGTATTTT.

This chain links TRBV11-1 with TRBJ1-3; D remains unclear. This CDR3 contains 13 residues. CDR1 SGHAT and CDR2 FQDESV come from the germline V gene (reference sequence). The V gene lost 5 bases and the J gene lost 3 bases, with 8 bases spanning the gap. CDR3 in DNA: TGTGCCAGCAGCCTCGGTGGTGGAAACACCATATATTTT. It specifies CASSLGGGNTIYF.

There are a few counts of this clone. This chain uses TRBV4-3 with TRBJ1-5; D gene ambiguous. Germline loops: CDR1 LGHNA, CDR2 YSLEER. The germline V and J ends were trimmed by 4 bases and 4 bases, with 14 bases remaining between them. The CDR3 sequence is 15 residues long. The CDR3 DNA is TGCGCCAGCAGCCCCTCCTATATGGGGAATCAGCCCCAGCATTTT. Protein product: CASSPSYMGNQPQHF.

The table lists this clone with many counts. The V call is TRBV5-4, the J call TRBJ2-4; no definite D call. CDR1 is SGHNT and CDR2 is YYREEE in the germline V gene (reference sequence). This CDR3 contains 14 residues. The ends were cut back, 2 bases at V and 2 bases at J, with 8 bases in the middle. This chain's CDR3 is CASSLQGSKNIQYF. In DNA, the CDR3 is TGTGCCAGCAGCTTACAAGGATCCAAAAACATTCAGTACTTC.

The chain combines TRBV15 with TRBJ2-7, with 8 nucleotides matching TRBD1. The CDR3 has 14 amino acids. The V segment lost 4 bases and the J segment 4 bases; nucleotides outside the gene matches: 6. Germline-derived CDR1 and CDR2 are LNHNV and YYDKDF (reference sequence). CDR3 nucleotides: TGTGCCACCAGCACTCGTGGACAGGGATACGAGCAGTACTTC. It specifies CATSTRGQGYEQYF. The full variable domain, rest sourced from reference TRBV15 and TRBJ2-7, is DAMVIQNPRYQVTQFGKPVTLSCSQTLNHNVMYWYQQKSSQAPKLLFHYYDKDFNNEADTPDNFQSRRPNTSFCFLDIRSPGLGDTAMYLCATSTRGQGYEQYFGPGTRLTVT.

V and J are TRBV5-4 and TRBJ2-5; D not certain. CDR1 is SGHNT, CDR2 YYREEE, per germline (reference sequence). The CDR3 is made up of 13 amino acids. Trimming took 1 base from V and 3 from J, leaving 7 bases between them. The CDR3 bases are TGTGCCAGCAGCTTGCCCCGGGAAGAGACCCAGTACTTC. Translating gives CASSLPREETQYF.

This clone was detected a few times. The rearrangement joins TRBV28 to TRBJ1-5, with D hard to call. The germline CDR1 and CDR2 sequences are MDHEN and SYDVKM. Trimming stripped 5 bases from V and 2 bases from J, with 13 bases between. The CDR3 spans 15 residues. DNA for the CDR3: TGTGCCAGCAGTCCGGGTCAGGTGGGCAATCAGCCCCAGCATTTT. As protein: CASSPGQVGNQPQHF.